This T cell receptor (beta chain) was documented in a study of cytomegalovirus exposure and HLA in healthy donors. Study-level information: Earlier findings included over 90 million unique TCR beta sequences obtained from about 170 million T cells.

Germline V CDR1 and CDR2: SGHAT, FQNNGV. The CDR3 has 14 residues. The trim removed 3 bases at V and 6 bases at J, leaving 7 bases unmatched. The PCR used 60 Vbeta and 13 Jbeta primers. Libraries were prepared by immunoSEQ multiplex PCR; TCRdb keeps only in-frame clonotypes and omits some of them. This sample has about 110,000 clones, with roughly 80% found just once. Sequenced material: PBMCs. This rearrangement joins TRBV11-2 to TRBJ1-2; 7 positions match TRBD1. This TCR derives from a man aged 25 to 40 in good health and CMV-seropositive. CDR3 nucleotide sequence: TGTGCCAGCAGCTTGGGGCCGACAGGGAATGGCTACACCTTC. Its protein is CASSLGPTGNGYTF.